This entry features one TCR beta chain sequence. Its antigen is still unknown. The protocol was immunoSEQ multiplex PCR, while the TCRdb copy is restricted to in-frame clones and leaves out a portion. The table records about 120,000 clones, 80% to 90% of them present only once. These data are taken from a study of T cell responses to AZD1222 COVID-19 vaccine. Points from the study as a whole: Regions 160-218 and 743-854 held dominance among vaccine-associated CD4 TCRs, which spanned spike. Scientists sampled the repertoires only once the peak T cell response had passed. Spike-specific TCR breadth and depth rose after two AZD1222 doses. Donors skewed white British and female; clonal diversity was possibly underestimated.

This CDR3 region has 14 residues. The V and J ends lost 7 bases and 7 bases, in that order; junction bases with no gene match: 9. Germline V gene data show CDR1 as KGHDR and CDR2 as SFDVKD. The sample was peripheral blood, taken on day 0 of AZD1222 vaccination. V gene TRBV24-1 combines with J gene TRBJ1-2, with TRBD1 matching 9 bases. The TCR originated in an adult in good health. CDR3 protein: CATSEQGAHGGYTF. The CDR3 region has the DNA TGTGCCACCAGCGAACAGGGGGCGCATGGTGGCTACACCTTC.